The rows below give T cell receptor beta chains drawn from one sample of a study of shared clonotypes between healthy human individuals. TCRdb's table, derived via immunoSEQ multiplex PCR, lists solely in-frame clones and lacks some. The sample has some 1 million clones; roughly 70% are singletons. Source material: memory CD4+ T cells sorted from blood. The receptors were gathered from a man aged 18 to 29 in good health. CDR3s include the opening cysteine and the closing phenylalanine or tryptophan. A D gene is named only where the DNA matches it firmly. Clone size is shown for a subset of rows, as once, few, many or a class of expanded clone.

13	TRBJ2-5	few	.	TRBV5-1	TGCGCCAGCAGGGTAGCCCACCAAGAGACCCAGTACTTC	CASRVAHQETQYF
15	TRBJ2-5	.	.	TRBV10-3	TGTGCCATCAGTGAGTCGACTGAGGCTAGCCGGTCCCAGTACTTC	CAISESTEASRSQYF
14	TRBJ1-1	.	TRBD1	TRBV6-4	TGTGCCAGCAGAACACAGGGGGAGAACACTGAAGCTTTCTTT	CASRTQGENTEAFF
13	TRBJ1-2	few	.	TRBV30	TGTGCCTGGAGTCAAATGGGGGAAGGGGGCTACACCTTC	CAWSQMGEGGYTF
15	TRBJ1-2	.	.	TRBV6-1	TGTGCCAGCACCGAACGTGGGTGGGGTAACTATGGCTACACCTTC	CASTERGWGNYGYTF
15	TRBJ2-1	once	TRBD2	TRBV5-1	TGCGCCAGCAGCGCTGGGACTAGCGGCTACAATGAGCAGTTCTTC	CASSAGTSGYNEQFF
18	TRBJ2-2	.	.	TRBV11-2	TGTGCCAGCAGCTTAACGGGGGCGACAGGGCTGAACACCGGGGAGCTGTTTTTT	CASSLTGATGLNTGELFF
14	TRBJ1-4	.	TRBD1	TRBV27	TGTGCCAGCAGTTCCCTACAGGGGAATGAAAAACTGTTTTTT	CASSSLQGNEKLFF
15	TRBJ1-2	.	TRBD1	TRBV28	TGTGCCAGCACGACAGGGGCCGAGGGTAACTATGGCTACACCTTC	CASTTGAEGNYGYTF
14	TRBJ1-5	.	.	TRBV19	TGTGCCAGTAGTATTCAAGGGAACAATCAGCCCCAGCATTTT	CASSIQGNNQPQHF
15	TRBJ1-4	.	.	TRBV7-2	TGTGCCAGCAGCCCAGGCGGGGCTGGGGGTGAAAAACTGTTTTTT	CASSPGGAGGEKLFF
11	TRBJ1-2	.	.	TRBV2	TGTGCCAGCAGTGAAGGGGTTGGCTACACCTTC	CASSEGVGYTF
16	TRBJ2-2	few	.	TRBV11-3	TGTGCCAGCAGCTTCCTTGGTAGCTCGAACACCGGGGAGCTGTTTTTT	CASSFLGSSNTGELFF
17	TRBJ1-3	.	.	TRBV19	TGTGCCAGTAGTCCCGGATGGGGGGCCTCATTTGGAAACACCATATATTTT	CASSPGWGASFGNTIYF
13	TRBJ2-1	.	.	TRBV7-7	TGTGCTAGCAGCTTAAGCCCCAACAATGAGCAGTTCTTC	CASSLSPNNEQFF
17	TRBJ1-1	.	.	TRBV10-3	TGTGCCACCTCCCCCTCAGGACAGCTTCTCTTGAACACTGAAGCTTTCTTT	CATSPSGQLLLNTEAFF
12	TRBJ1-1	few	.	TRBV28	TGTGCCAGCAGTTTATTATCTGGGGAAGCTTTCTTT	CASSLLSGEAFF
13	TRBJ1-4	few	.	TRBV30	TGTGCCTGGAGTCGGGTGGCTAATGAAAAACTGTTTTTT	CAWSRVANEKLFF
14	TRBJ1-1	.	.	TRBV7-2	TGTGCCAGCAGCTTAGCGTTCGCGGGGGGTGAAGCTTTCTTT	CASSLAFAGGEAFF
18	TRBJ2-1	many	TRBD1	TRBV13	TGTGCCAGCAGCTTCCCCTATTCAGGGGGCGCCTCCTACAATGAGCAGTTCTTC	CASSFPYSGGASYNEQFF
14	TRBJ1-5	.	.	TRBV5-1	TGCGCCAGCAGCTTGGGCGGGCCCAATCAGCCCCAGCATTTT	CASSLGGPNQPQHF
13	TRBJ1-1	few	.	TRBV14	TGTGCCAGCAGTTTGACAGTGAACACTGAAGCTTTCTTT	CASSLTVNTEAFF
13	TRBJ2-7	.	.	TRBV6-1	TGTGCCAGCAGCCTGCAGGGGATCGACGAGCAGTACTTC	CASSLQGIDEQYF
17	TRBJ1-2	.	TRBD1	TRBV5-8	TGTGCCAGCAGCCCCCCTAGTTGGACAGGGAAGCCCTATGGCTACACCTTC	CASSPPSWTGKPYGYTF
15	TRBJ2-5	.	TRBD1	TRBV29-1	TGCAGCGTTGATTCGGACAGGGGGCGGTGGGAGACCCAGTACTTC	CSVDSDRGRWETQYF
14	TRBJ2-7	.	.	TRBV7-2	TGTGCCAGCAGCTTAGGGGGGCCGGTAGGTGAGCAGTACTTC	CASSLGGPVGEQYF
15	TRBJ2-7	.	TRBD1	TRBV19	TGTGCCAGTAGTATCTCCACAGGGGTTCACTACGAGCAGTACTTC	CASSISTGVHYEQYF
15	TRBJ2-7	.	TRBD1	TRBV27	TGTGCCAGCAGCCCCGAGGACAGGGGGCGATACGAGCAGTACTTC	CASSPEDRGRYEQYF
19	TRBJ1-1	.	TRBD1	TRBV14	TGTGCCAGCAGCCAAGGGAGAACAGGGGATGCCTTCCGACGCACTGAAGCTTTCTTT	CASSQGRTGDAFRRTEAFF
18	TRBJ2-2	.	TRBD2	TRBV9	TGTGCCAGCAGCGTAGGGGCTAGCGGGAGGGCCGACACCGGGGAGCTGTTTTTT	CASSVGASGRADTGELFF
14	TRBJ1-5	.	.	TRBV10-2	TGCGCTAGCAGTGACGGACTGGTTATCCAGCCCCAGCATTTT	CASSDGLVIQPQHF
15	TRBJ2-5	.	.	TRBV27	TGTGCCAGCAGTTTATACCCCGGGGTGGGGGAGACCCAGTACTTC	CASSLYPGVGETQYF
14	TRBJ2-2	.	.	TRBV11-2	TGTGCCAGCAGCTTAAGGGCTAACACCGGGGAGCTGTTTTTT	CASSLRANTGELFF
15	TRBJ1-1	many	.	TRBV27	TGTGCCAGCAGTTTAGGAGGGGCCCTGAACACTGAAGCTTTCTTT	CASSLGGALNTEAFF
18	TRBJ2-1	once	TRBD2	TRBV25-1	TGTGCCAGCTCGGGACGGGTAGCTAGCGGGCTCAGGCCTAATGAGCAGTTCTTC	CASSGRVASGLRPNEQFF
13	TRBJ2-7	once	.	TRBV30	TGTGCCTGGAGTCGACCCCCAGGGTACGAGCAGTACTTC	CAWSRPPGYEQYF
14	TRBJ2-7	.	TRBD2	TRBV5-1	TGCGCCAGCAGCTTGGGACTAGCGGGGGGCGAGCAGTACTTC	CASSLGLAGGEQYF
15	TRBJ2-1	.	TRBD2	TRBV6-5	TGTGCCAGCCAAAGTAGCGGGAGGCACTACAATGAGCAGTTCTTC	CASQSSGRHYNEQFF
15	TRBJ2-5	once	TRBD2	TRBV6-1	TGTGCCAGCAGTGAACATCTAGCGGGGGAAGAGACCCAGTACTTC	CASSEHLAGEETQYF
13	TRBJ2-7	.	.	TRBV10-3	TGTGCCATCAGTAGGACCTTACTCCGGGAGCAGTACTTC	CAISRTLLREQYF
15	TRBJ2-7	.	.	TRBV9	TGTGCCAGCAGCCCCCATCCATCGGGGGAACGCGAGCAGTACTTC	CASSPHPSGEREQYF
14	TRBJ1-5	.	TRBD1	TRBV9	TGTGCCAGCAGCCGAGGACAGGGGGATCAGCCCCAGCATTTT	CASSRGQGDQPQHF